Shown below are 27 T cell receptor beta chains from a single sample sequenced in a study of blood T cell repertoires in COVID-19. Data came from immunoSEQ multiplex PCR; TCRdb stores just in-frame clones and leaves some out. The sample lists almost 200,000 clones; more than 70% were seen once. Sample: PBMCs or T cells enriched from blood (not recorded which). Receptors were obtained from a woman younger than 30 who had recovered from COVID-19.

The chain carries TRBV6-6 and TRBJ2-7; 9 bases match TRBD2. V lost 7 bases and J lost 2; bases outside the gene matches: 12. The length of the CDR3 is 16 residues. From germline, CDR1 is MNHNY and CDR2 SVGAGI (reference sequence). CDR3 loop: CASTRGLARETYEQYF. In DNA form, the CDR3 reads TGTGCCAGCACCCGAGGACTAGCGAGAGAGACCTACGAGCAGTACTTC.

The chain links TRBV5-1 to TRBJ1-2; 8 positions agree with TRBD1. CDR1 and CDR2 from the germline V gene are SGHRS and YFSETQ. After removal of 5 bases from V and 4 bases from J, the junction contained 7 bases not matched to a gene. This CDR3 has 14 amino acids. The CDR3 sequence is CASRPGQGSYGYTF. The DNA of the CDR3 is TGCGCCAGCAGACCCGGACAGGGCAGCTATGGCTACACCTTC.

This clone appeared a single time. The chain carries TRBV19 and TRBJ1-1; D is ambiguous. Trimming cost V 5 bases and J 4 bases, with 11 bases left between them. This CDR3 comprises 13 residues. Germline CDR1 is LNHDA and CDR2 is SQIVND (reference sequence). The CDR3 DNA follows: TGTGCCAGTAGTGGCCCCCTGGTCACTGAAGCTTTCTTT. It yields the protein CASSGPLVTEAFF.

V and J are TRBV6-6 and TRBJ1-2; 7 positions agree with TRBD1. The CDR3 extends over 16 amino acids. Trimming at V came to 4 bases and at J to 2 bases, leaving 10 bases not matched to a gene. Germline V gives CDR1 MNHNY, CDR2 SVGAGI (reference sequence). The CDR3 sequence: CASSSNSGQRNYGYTF. The CDR3 DNA sequence: TGTGCCAGCAGTTCGAATTCGGGACAGAGGAACTATGGCTACACCTTC.

The V gene is TRBV2, the J gene TRBJ1-6; TRBD1 might be the D (6 bases). The CDR3 loop spans 14 amino acids. The germline V gene has CDR1 SNHLY and CDR2 FYNNEI. V lost 5 bases and J 5 bases, leaving 10 bases between the germline ends. CDR3 nucleotide sequence: TGTGCCAGCAGTACACAGGGAAATAATTCACCCCTCCACTTT. Residues: CASSTQGNNSPLHF.

This clone was observed once. The chain has TRBV29-1 and TRBJ2-3; D is ambiguous. Germline V gives CDR1 SQVTM, CDR2 ANQGSEA. Trimming took off 6 bases at V and 3 bases at J, with 13 bases between the two ends. CDR3 size: 13 residues. In nucleotides, the CDR3 is TGCAGCGTGCCGGGTTCCGCGACAGATACGCAGTATTTT. Translating gives CSVPGSATDTQYF.

The genes are TRBV3-1 (or the pseudogene TRBV3-2) and TRBJ1-5, with a tentative D call TRBD1 (6 bases). CDR1 is LGHDT, CDR2 YNNKEL, per germline (reference sequence). V lost 1 base and J 2 bases, leaving 9 bases between the germline ends. The CDR3 is 15 amino acids. For the CDR3, the DNA is TGTGCCAGCAGCCAAGGGGACACAGGCAATCAGCCCCAGCATTTT. Its translation: CASSQGDTGNQPQHF.

CDR3 DNA: TGTGCCAGCAAGTTGCAGGGCGGAACTGAAGCTTTCTTT. It codes for CASKLQGGTEAFF. The chain recombines TRBV6-5 with TRBJ1-1, with a possible D match to TRBD1 (5 bases). Trimming left V 7 bases short and J 5 bases short, with 14 bases between. Germline CDR1 is MNHEY and CDR2 is SVGAGI. This CDR3 region has 13 residues.

The chain uses TRBV27 and TRBJ1-2, with 10 bases lining up with TRBD1. Looked up from germline, CDR1 is MNHEY and CDR2 is SMNVEV (reference sequence). This CDR3 is built from 15 residues. With V trimmed by 5 bases and J by 6 bases, 9 bases remained unmatched. CDR3 loop: CASSLDRGLWDGYTF. The CDR3 coding sequence is TGTGCCAGCAGTCTGGACAGGGGGTTGTGGGATGGCTACACCTTC.

The chain carries TRBV28 and TRBJ1-6; D perhaps matches TRBD1 (6 bases). The ends were cut back, 3 bases at V and 7 bases at J, with 10 bases in the middle. CDR1 and CDR2 (germline): MDHEN, SYDVKM. This CDR3 comprises 14 residues. Here the CDR3 DNA reads TGTGCCAGCAGTTTGAACAGGGTGAATTCACCCCTCCACTTT. This translates into CASSLNRVNSPLHF.

The V gene is TRBV6-4, the J gene TRBJ1-5, with TRBD1 matching over 8 bases. The CDR3 has 16 residues. Germline V gene lookup returns CDR1 MRHNA and CDR2 SNTAGT. With 4 bases clipped from V and 3 bases from J, the junction kept 8 bases outside the gene matches. The CDR3 nucleotides read TGTGCCAGCAGTGGCCCAGGACAGGGCTACAATCAGCCCCAGCATTTT. It specifies CASSGPGQGYNQPQHF.

This clone has a handful of counts. The rearrangement links TRBV6-5 to TRBJ2-5; D call uncertain. The CDR3 has 12 residues. V was clipped by 6 bases and J by 5 bases, with 10 bases between them. CDR1 MNHEY and CDR2 SVGAGI come from the germline V gene. As DNA, the CDR3 is TGTGCCAGCAGATTGAACTTGGAGACCCAGTACTTC. It codes for CASRLNLETQYF.

The chain joins TRBV30 to TRBJ1-1, with D unclear. Germline CDR1 GTSNPN, CDR2 SVGIG (reference sequence). Trimming took 5 bases from V and 4 from J, leaving 11 bases between them. There are 12 residues in the CDR3. This CDR3 reads CAWAGLGTEAFF. Written as DNA, the CDR3 is TGTGCCTGGGCTGGGCTCGGCACTGAAGCTTTCTTT.

V gene TRBV10-3 combines with J gene TRBJ2-7, with TRBD1 matching over 7 bases. The CDR3 runs to 13 residues. Germline V gene data show CDR1 as ENHRY and CDR2 as SYGVKD. V lost 8 bases, J lost 2 bases, and 6 bases stayed unmatched. CDR3 nucleotides: TGTGCCATCGGGTCAGGGGGTCCCTACGAGCAGTACTTC. Residues: CAIGSGGPYEQYF.

The rearrangement uses TRBV28 and TRBJ1-5; D possibly corresponds to TRBD1 (5 bases). V lost 0 bases to trimming and J lost 1 base, with 7 bases between them. The CDR3 runs to 15 residues. Looked up from germline, CDR1 is MDHEN and CDR2 is SYDVKM. The chain's CDR3 is CASSLWGLSNQPQHF. CDR3 nucleotide sequence: TGTGCCAGCAGTTTATGGGGGCTGAGCAATCAGCCCCAGCATTTT.

V gene TRBV7-3 combines with J gene TRBJ2-1; a weak D match, TRBD1 (6 bases). The CDR3 is 15 amino acids. Deletions cut 6 bases from V and 4 bases from J, with 16 bases between. Germline CDR1 and CDR2: SGHTA and FQGTGA. In DNA form, the CDR3 reads TGTGCCAGCAGTCCCCAGGGGCACCGATACAATGAGCAGTTCTTC. Amino acids: CASSPQGHRYNEQFF.

This clone was seen a handful of times. This chain joins TRBV7-9 and TRBJ1-5; TRBD1 might be the D (5 bases). The CDR3 is 17 amino acids. V was trimmed by 1 base and J by 2 bases, leaving 15 bases between them. Germline V CDR1 and CDR2: SEHNR, FQNEAQ (reference sequence). CDR3 DNA: TGTGCCAGCAGCTTAGGCTCCGGGGGTTTCGGCAATCAGCCCCAGCATTTT. Amino acid sequence: CASSLGSGGFGNQPQHF.

This clone has just one count. The chain links TRBV6-4 to TRBJ1-6, with 8 nucleotides matching TRBD1. CDR3 size: 13 residues. V lost 11 bases, J lost 7 bases, and 7 bases stayed unmatched. Germline V CDR1 and CDR2: MRHNA, SNTAGT. CDR3 coding DNA: TGTGCCGGTCCACAGGGGGTAAATTCACCCCTCCACTTT. This translates into CAGPQGVNSPLHF.

The chain has TRBV27 and TRBJ1-2; 10 bases line up with TRBD1. Unmatched junction bases numbered 8, after V lost 7 bases and J lost 6 bases. The CDR3 loop spans 14 amino acids. Per germline, CDR1 MNHEY and CDR2 SMNVEV (reference sequence). This CDR3 is CASTKAGTGDGYTF. In nucleotides, the CDR3 is TGTGCCAGCACTAAAGCCGGGACAGGGGATGGCTACACCTTC.

The V call is TRBV5-1, the J call TRBJ1-2; 7 bases line up with TRBD1. The CDR3 extends over 16 amino acids. With V trimmed by 4 bases and J by 2 bases, 11 bases remained unmatched. Germline CDR1 SGHRS, CDR2 YFSETQ. CDR3 amino acids: CASSPNRQGRNYGYTF. The CDR3 DNA follows: TGCGCCAGCAGCCCAAACCGACAGGGAAGAAACTATGGCTACACCTTC.

This clone was detected only once. This chain joins TRBV5-4 and TRBJ2-5; 10 nucleotides match TRBD2. The germline V gene encodes CDR1 SGHNT and CDR2 YYREEE (reference sequence). The CDR3 is 15 amino acids. Trimming removed 0 bases from V and 2 bases from J; junction bases left unmatched: 1. CDR3 DNA sequence: TGTGCCAGCAGCTTGGAACTAGCGGGACAAGAGACCCAGTACTTC. Protein: CASSLELAGQETQYF.

The rearrangement joins TRBV11-2 to TRBJ2-7, with 11 nucleotides matching TRBD1. The CDR3 is 15 amino acids. V lost 3 bases, J lost 2 bases, and 3 bases stayed unmatched. CDR1 is SGHAT, CDR2 FQNNGV, per germline. CDR3 amino acids: CASSFRGQGAYEQYF. DNA for the CDR3: TGTGCCAGCAGCTTTAGGGGACAGGGGGCCTACGAGCAGTACTTC.

This clone has only one observation. The rearrangement uses TRBV6-1 and TRBJ2-3; the match to TRBD2 covers 11 bases. CDR1 and CDR2 from the germline V gene are MNHNS and SASEGT. The CDR3 has 16 amino acids. V was clipped by 2 bases and J by 9 bases; unmatched bases: 10. The CDR3 DNA reads TGTGCCAGCAGTGAACACGGAGTAGCGGGGGGGCGGACGCAGTATTTT. Translated: CASSEHGVAGGRTQYF.

The chain links TRBV6-2 or TRBV6-3 to TRBJ2-3; D is unresolved. Germline V gene data show CDR1 as MNHEY and CDR2 as SVGEGT. Deletions cut 4 bases from V and 0 bases from J, with 5 bases between. The CDR3 is 13 amino acids. CDR3 nucleotides: TGTGCCAGCAGTTCCCCTAGCACAGATACGCAGTATTTT. It is translated as CASSSPSTDTQYF.

The chain carries TRBV30 and TRBJ1-2; the match to TRBD1 covers 7 bases. V gave up 3 bases and J gave up 1 base; unmatched junction bases: 2. The CDR3 totals 13 residues. The germline gives CDR1 GTSNPN, CDR2 SVGIG (reference sequence). CDR3 protein: CAWRTGVNYGYTF. In DNA, the CDR3 is TGTGCCTGGAGAACAGGGGTTAACTATGGCTACACCTTC.

The rearrangement links TRBV10-3 to TRBJ2-5, with 8 positions matching TRBD1. The germline gives CDR1 ENHRY, CDR2 SYGVKD. The CDR3 sequence is 15 residues long. Germline trimming cut 0 bases from V and 3 bases from J; bases unmatched to any gene: 3. CDR3 in DNA: TGTGCCATCAGTGAGTCGGGGACAGGAGAAGAGACCCAGTACTTC. Amino acids: CAISESGTGEETQYF.

The chain couples TRBV11-3 to TRBJ2-2, with D tentatively TRBD1 (7 bases). The germline gives CDR1 SGHNT, CDR2 YENEEA. Trimming shortened V by 5 bases and J by 3 bases, and 16 bases separated the two germline ends. The CDR3 runs to 16 residues. In DNA form, the CDR3 reads TGTGCCAGCAGCCCAGGGGGGTTTAGGGACACCGGGGAGCTGTTTTTT. Translating gives CASSPGGFRDTGELFF.